This T cell receptor beta chain was profiled in a study of OX40 agonist ivuxolimab in advanced cancers. Broadly, across the study: The costimulatory receptor OX40 (CD134) was targeted by ivuxolimab, a fully human IgG2 agonistic monoclonal antibody. Intravenous ivuxolimab was administered to patients every 2 weeks at six dose levels: 0.01, 0.1, 0.3, 1.5, 3 and 10 mg/kg. Of the approximately 53 patients in dose escalation, about 20 had hepatocellular carcinoma, about 15 had melanoma, 9 had renal cell carcinoma and 9 had head and neck cancer. In the dose-escalation cohort, approximately 82% of patients were male, and the mean age was around 60 years, with a range of about 23 to 85. Prior anti-PD-1, anti-PD-L1 or anti-CTLA-4 therapy was permitted, and approximately 42% of dose-escalation patients had received checkpoint inhibitors. Partial responses occurred in three dose-escalation patients: two with cutaneous melanoma and one with hepatocellular carcinoma. Peripheral TCRbeta sequencing aimed to test whether ivuxolimab altered TCR sequence diversity and caused clonal T-cell expansion. The monotherapy dose-escalation portion (N of about 50 patients) of the phase I ivuxolimab trial is reported in the paper.

For sequencing of the TCRbeta CDR3 region, genomic DNA was extracted from the sorted cells. TCRbeta CDR3 regions were sequenced using the immunoSEQ Assay. The immuneACCESS repertoire file appears here via TCRdb, limited to in-frame rearrangements. These files lack a portion of the clones; in checked studies, under half of the deficit traces to unresolved V genes, and the cause of the others is not known. The sample contains over 45,000 clones, 70% to 80% of them found a single time. Over 1% of the sample lies in the top ten. Trimming leaves V shorter by 4 bases and J shorter by 3 bases, with the junction holding 26 bases beyond the gene matches. From the cysteine up to the phenylalanine, the CDR3 has a length of 21 residues. The read is trimmed to its CDR3 DNA, 63 bases read in frame from base 1. The germline V gene sets CDR1 to MDHEN and CDR2 to SYDVKM. The trial excluded patients who had a history of autoimmune disease or who were on systemic immunosuppression. Peripheral blood for TCR sequencing was collected from all dose cohorts at baseline, on cycle 4 day 1, and on cycle 7 day 1. Samples were obtained from an open-label, multicenter, first-in-human phase I dose-escalation trial of ivuxolimab. Adults with locally advanced or metastatic head and neck squamous cell, hepatocellular, melanoma or renal cell carcinoma were enrolled in the trial. Before TCR sequencing, CD4+ T cells and CD8+ T cells from peripheral blood were sorted into separate populations.

Points on this clone: Its antigen is unknown. Per-base qualities were not stored, and no clone one base away is much larger.

Results the study describes overall, beyond this receptor: Low levels of normalized T-cell clonal expansion were also seen in some patients who did not respond. At doses from 0.1 to 3.0 mg/kg, clonal expansion was seen in both CD4+ and CD8+ blood T cells between baseline and week 6. The antigen specificity of the clonally expanded peripheral T cells was not determined. On average, CD8+ T cells showed more expanded clones than CD4+ T cells after ivuxolimab. In partial responders in the 0.1-3.0 mg/kg groups, normalized peripheral clonal expansion was found to be among the lowest, especially among CD8+ T cells.

Sequencing was performed on CD4+ or CD8+ T cells sorted from blood, taken in a trial of the OX40 agonist ivuxolimab. This TCR was sampled from an adult with an advanced solid tumor such as melanoma, head and neck, liver or kidney cancer. The V and J genes are TRBV28 and TRBJ2-7, and 8 junction bases match TRBD2. The nucleotides read TGTGCCAGCAGTTATACCCGAAACGGACTATGGAGGGTAGCGGGAATCTACGAGCAGTACTTC. Protein translation: CASSYTRNGLWRVAGIYEQYF.